The 27 T cell receptor beta chains in this list originate from one sample, sequenced in a study of cytomegalovirus exposure and HLA in healthy donors. The PCR employed 60 Vbeta primers together with 13 Jbeta primers. Assay used: immunoSEQ multiplex PCR; TCRdb lists only in-frame clones, some missing. The data show some 180,000 clones, approximately 80% seen once. Sequencing was performed on PBMCs. The receptors derive from a girl aged 5-17 years in good health and CMV-seropositive.

This chain connects TRBV11-1 to TRBJ2-1; 8 nucleotides line up with TRBD1. This CDR3 has 13 amino acids. Germline V gene lookup returns CDR1 SGHAT and CDR2 FQDESV (reference sequence). V gave up 6 bases and J gave up 6 bases; unmatched junction bases: 4. CDR3 coding DNA: TGTGCCAGCAGGACCGGACAGGGCAATGAGCAGTTCTTC. It specifies CASRTGQGNEQFF.

The chain is built from TRBV2 and TRBJ2-7; a possible D gene is TRBD2 (5 bases). CDR3 length: 12 amino acids. V lost 4 bases and J 7 bases, leaving 11 bases between the germline ends. Germline V gene sequence: CDR1 SNHLY, CDR2 FYNNEI. CDR3 sequence: CASSVSSGEQYF. The CDR3 bases are TGTGCCAGCAGTGTCTCCAGCGGTGAGCAGTACTTC.

The V gene is TRBV4-1, the J gene TRBJ2-1; D perhaps matches TRBD1 (6 bases). Between the trimmed V and J ends, which lost 4 bases and 9 bases, there was a span of 25 bases. The CDR3 totals 17 residues. Germline loops: CDR1 MGHRA, CDR2 YSYEKL. CDR3 DNA: TGCGCCAGCAGCCCCCCAGCAGGGGTGGGCACAATGCGTGAGCAGTTCTTC. It is translated as CASSPPAGVGTMREQFF.

The chain employs TRBV4-3 and TRBJ2-7; 7 bases agree with TRBD2. With 0 bases clipped from V and 2 bases from J, the junction kept 7 bases outside the gene matches. CDR3 length: 16 residues. Germline CDR1 and CDR2: LGHNA and YSLEER. The DNA for the CDR3 is TGCGCCAGCAGCCAAGACTGGGGTAGCGGGCCCTACGAGCAGTACTTC. As protein: CASSQDWGSGPYEQYF.

The CDR3 sequence: CASSEGQGSNQPQHF. The CDR3, as DNA: TGTGCCAGCAGTGAAGGTCAGGGGAGCAATCAGCCCCAGCATTTT. The chain uses TRBV2 and TRBJ1-5; D may be TRBD1 (6 bases). The CDR3 covers 15 residues. Germline V gene data show CDR1 as SNHLY and CDR2 as FYNNEI. Trimming left V 1 base short and J 1 base short, with 8 bases between.

V is TRBV27 and J is TRBJ1-1, with 7 bases fitting TRBD1. This CDR3 is 13 amino acids long. CDR1 MNHEY and CDR2 SMNVEV come from the germline V gene (reference sequence). The junction had 4 bases not matched to a gene; V was cut back by 5 bases and J by 4 bases. The CDR3 here is CASSLQGITEAFF. As DNA, the CDR3 is TGTGCCAGCAGTCTACAGGGGATCACTGAAGCTTTCTTT.

This chain joins TRBV18 and TRBJ2-1; D is ambiguous. The germline V gene has CDR1 KGHSH and CDR2 LQKENI. CDR3 length: 11 amino acids. With 8 bases removed from V and 7 bases from J, the gap between germline ends came to 9 bases. CDR3 protein: CASLVSNEQFF. CDR3 nucleotides: TGTGCCAGCCTAGTCTCGAATGAGCAGTTCTTC.

This clone was found once. The chain employs TRBV4-1 and TRBJ2-5, with 9 bases matching TRBD1. This CDR3 comprises 15 residues. With V trimmed by 3 bases and J by 2 bases, 4 bases remained unmatched. Per germline, CDR1 MGHRA and CDR2 YSYEKL. The CDR3 DNA reads TGCGCCAGCAGCCATCCGGGACAGGGTCAAGAGACCCAGTACTTC. This codes for CASSHPGQGQETQYF.

This chain links TRBV11-2 with TRBJ2-7; D perhaps matches TRBD1 (6 bases). Germline CDR1 and CDR2: SGHAT and FQNNGV. CDR3 size: 15 residues. The V gene lost 1 base and the J gene lost 0 bases, with 10 bases spanning the gap. Here the CDR3 reads CASSLVAGASYEQYF. The CDR3, as DNA: TGTGCCAGCAGCTTAGTGGCAGGGGCCTCCTACGAGCAGTACTTC.

In its sample, this clone was seen once. The V and J genes are TRBV7-9 and TRBJ2-5; possible D gene TRBD2, 5 bases. The germline V gene has CDR1 SEHNR and CDR2 FQNEAQ (reference sequence). Trimming removed 0 bases at V and 4 bases at J, with 12 bases between. CDR3 size: 15 residues. The CDR3 loop reads CASSLARGNVETQYF. The DNA for the CDR3 is TGTGCCAGCAGCTTAGCGAGAGGGAACGTAGAGACCCAGTACTTC.

V and J are TRBV25-1 and TRBJ2-3, with unresolved D. The ends were cut back, 5 bases at V and 6 bases at J, with 9 bases in the middle. This CDR3 region has 12 residues. Germline V gene lookup returns CDR1 MGHDK and CDR2 SYGVNS. In DNA, the CDR3 is TGTGCCAGCAGTCCACAGTGGGATACGCAGTATTTT. Translated, it gives CASSPQWDTQYF.

J is TRBJ2-7 and V is TRBV27; 8 nucleotides match TRBD2. This CDR3 has 16 residues. Germline CDR1 is MNHEY and CDR2 is SMNVEV (reference sequence). V shed 2 bases and J 2 bases; nucleotides not matched to a gene: 8. CDR3 nucleotides: TGTGCCAGCAGTTTACTAGCGGGCCGATCCCCCTACGAGCAGTACTTC. Protein: CASSLLAGRSPYEQYF.

This rearrangement joins TRBV7-2 to TRBJ1-3; 7 bases align to TRBD1. J lost 4 bases, V lost 4 bases, and 1 base had no gene match. The CDR3 is made up of 13 amino acids. The V gene's germline CDR1 is SGHTA and CDR2 FQGNSA. CDR3 in DNA: TGTGCCAGCAGCTGGGGACAGGGAAACACCATATATTTT. Amino acid sequence: CASSWGQGNTIYF. Drawing the rest from reference TRBV7-2 and TRBJ1-3, the complete variable domain is GAGVSQSPSNKVTEKGKDVELRCDPISGHTALYWYRQSLGQGLEFLIYFQGNSAPDKSGLPSDRFSAERTGGSVSTLTIQRTQQEDSAVYLCASSWGQGNTIYFGEGSWLTVV.

CDR3 DNA: TGTGCCAGCAGCTTGCCCCGGGACAGGGGGGGCTATGGCTACACCTTC. Protein: CASSLPRDRGGYGYTF. The gene calls are TRBV5-4 and TRBJ1-2, with 11 bases identical to TRBD1. This CDR3 spans 16 amino acids. V shed 1 base and J 4 bases; nucleotides not matched to a gene: 6. CDR1 and CDR2 from the germline V gene are SGHNT and YYREEE (reference sequence).

This clone showed up just a few times. The chain employs TRBV6-6 and TRBJ1-5; D unclear. Trimming stripped 0 bases from V and 4 bases from J, with 7 bases between. Germline V CDR1 and CDR2: MNHNY, SVGAGI (reference sequence). The CDR3 covers 14 residues. The CDR3 protein is CASSYSTGNQPQHF. The CDR3 DNA follows: TGTGCCAGCAGTTACTCAACTGGTAATCAGCCCCAGCATTTT.

The chain employs TRBV4-2 and TRBJ2-5; TRBD2 agrees at 8 bases. Germline lookup yields CDR1 LGHNA and CDR2 YNFKEQ. Trimming removed 1 base from V and 3 bases from J; junction bases left unmatched: 7. The CDR3 is 16 amino acids. CDR3 loop: CASSQVLADRKETQYF. DNA of the CDR3: TGTGCCAGCAGCCAAGTACTAGCGGACAGAAAAGAGACCCAGTACTTC.

The chain has TRBV29-1 and TRBJ2-7; the D gene is possibly TRBD2 (5 bases). The CDR3 contains 16 residues. CDR1 is SQVTM, CDR2 ANQGSEA, per germline. Trimming removed 0 bases from V and 3 bases from J, with 18 bases in between. The CDR3: CSVEDLLGGGGYEQYF. CDR3 nucleotides: TGCAGCGTTGAAGATCTATTGGGTGGAGGTGGCTACGAGCAGTACTTC.

In its sample, this clone was seen once. The chain carries TRBV5-1 and TRBJ2-2; D not resolved. The germline V gene has CDR1 SGHRS and CDR2 YFSETQ. The CDR3 consists of 13 residues. Trimming cost V 2 bases and J 1 base, with 3 bases left between them. The CDR3 DNA is TGCGCCAGCAGCTTCATGAACACCGGGGAGCTGTTTTTT. Its protein product is CASSFMNTGELFF.

V is TRBV4-1 and J is TRBJ2-7, with 7 positions matching TRBD2. CDR3 length equals 15 residues. Trimming took 1 base from V and 1 from J; bases not matched to a gene: 4. Germline loops: CDR1 MGHRA, CDR2 YSYEKL. The CDR3 DNA reads as TGCGCCAGCAGCCAAGTAACTAGCGCTTCCTACGAGCAGTACTTC. This codes for CASSQVTSASYEQYF.

This chain connects TRBV4-1 to TRBJ1-1; tentative D call: TRBD1 (6 bases). Per the germline V gene, CDR1 is MGHRA and CDR2 is YSYEKL. Trimming removed 4 bases at V and 4 bases at J, with 16 bases between. There are 15 residues in the CDR3. CDR3 amino acids: CASSPGGDMTTEAFF. The CDR3, as DNA: TGCGCCAGCAGCCCCGGTGGGGACATGACCACTGAAGCTTTCTTT.

This clone showed up just a few times. The chain couples TRBV12-5 to TRBJ2-5; TRBD1 aligns across 10 bases. The CDR3 runs 15 residues. Losses at the gene ends were 3 bases for V and 4 bases for J; bases not matched to a gene: 5. Germline V gives CDR1 LGHNT, CDR2 FRNRAP. The CDR3 coding sequence is TGTGCTAGTGGTTTTGGACAGGGGGGGCGAGAGACCCAGTACTTC. Encoded protein: CASGFGQGGRETQYF.

V usage is TRBV2 and J usage is TRBJ2-1, with D unclear. CDR3 length: 15 amino acids. Germline V gene data show CDR1 as SNHLY and CDR2 as FYNNEI. The ends were cut back, 1 base at V and 0 bases at J, with 7 bases in the middle. The CDR3 region has the DNA TGTGCCAGCAGTGAAGGCTTGAGCTCCTACAATGAGCAGTTCTTC. Translated: CASSEGLSSYNEQFF. The whole variable domain, filled in from reference TRBV2 and TRBJ2-1, reads EPEVTQTPSHQVTQMGQEVILRCVPISNHLYFYWYRQILGQKVEFLVSFYNNEISEKSEIFDDQFSVERPDGSNFTLKIRSTKLEDSAMYFCASSEGLSSYNEQFFGPGTRLTVL.

This clone was detected a few times. As DNA, the CDR3 is TGCAGCGTTGAGGTCGGGAGCACAGATACGCAGTATTTT. Protein: CSVEVGSTDTQYF. The chain carries TRBV29-1 and TRBJ2-3; D not certain. In germline, CDR1 is SQVTM, CDR2 ANQGSEA. The CDR3 is 13 amino acids. V dropped 3 bases and J dropped 0 bases, with 7 bases sitting between them.

The chain combines TRBV30 with TRBJ2-7, with 12 bases identical to TRBD1. Per the germline V gene, CDR1 is GTSNPN and CDR2 is SVGIG (reference sequence). Trimming at V came to 0 bases and at J to 9 bases, leaving 12 bases not matched to a gene. This CDR3 region has 16 residues. Here the CDR3 DNA reads TGTGCCTGGAGTGTACGGGGGACAGGGGGCATAGCGGGGCAGTACTTC. Protein product: CAWSVRGTGGIAGQYF.

This clone was detected only once. The genes are TRBV29-1 and TRBJ2-7; TRBD1 matches at 7 bases. The CDR3 extends over 13 amino acids. Germline V gene lookup returns CDR1 SQVTM and CDR2 ANQGSEA. Trimming took 2 bases from V and 7 from J; bases not matched to a gene: 8. CDR3 sequence reads: CSVERDSPGEQYF. The CDR3 nucleotides are TGCAGCGTTGAACGGGACAGCCCGGGGGAGCAGTACTTC.

The V and J genes are TRBV2 and TRBJ1-5, with 7 nucleotides matching TRBD1. Trimming removed 4 bases from V and 6 bases from J; junction bases left unmatched: 9. Germline V gives CDR1 SNHLY, CDR2 FYNNEI. The CDR3 is 15 amino acids. DNA of the CDR3: TGTGCCAGCAGTGTGCTGGGCAGGGACAGTCAGCCCCAGCATTTT. Its translation: CASSVLGRDSQPQHF.

This chain links TRBV19 with TRBJ1-1; D is uncertain. Per germline, CDR1 LNHDA and CDR2 SQIVND (reference sequence). The CDR3 sequence is 13 residues long. V lost 3 bases and J lost 5, with 10 bases in between. The CDR3 protein is CASSMGGPTEAFF. As DNA, the CDR3 is TGTGCCAGTAGTATGGGTGGGCCAACTGAAGCTTTCTTT.